The 19 T cell receptor beta chains reported below all come from one sample, sequenced in a study of shared clonotypes between healthy human individuals (dated by TCRdb to 2018 to 2021). The library was generated by the immunoSEQ multiplex PCR assay. Here the immuneACCESS table is served through TCRdb, limited to in-frame sequences with V and J called. Missing clones are a known gap in these copies; in checked studies unresolved V genes cover under half, and the rest lacks a known reason. The sample records 2,500,000 or so clones, 93% of which are singletons. The ten largest clones add up to roughly 0.39% of the sample. Material: naive CD4+ T cells from PBMCs. The sample's cell subset or site, from its label and the paper: CD45RA+ positively selected. These TCRs come from a man between 18 and 35 years old in good health. Some clones in this sample may be carry-over from other donors' samples.

The chain is built from TRBV28 and TRBJ1-2; possible D gene TRBD1, 5 bases. Trimming cost V 5 bases and J 4 bases, with 20 bases left between them. This CDR3 has 16 residues. Germline CDR1 is MDHEN and CDR2 is SYDVKM. The CDR3 DNA sequence: TGTGCCAGCAGTGCTGGGGCAGGCGGTCTGAGCTATGGCTACACCTTC. It translates to CASSAGAGGLSYGYTF.

The chain couples TRBV2 to TRBJ2-7, with D unresolved. The ends were cut back, 4 bases at V and 9 bases at J, with 10 bases in the middle. The CDR3 covers 11 residues. Germline V gene lookup returns CDR1 SNHLY and CDR2 FYNNEI. This CDR3 is CASSVRPVQYF. The CDR3 nucleotides read TGTGCCAGCAGTGTCCGGCCAGTGCAGTACTTC.

The chain employs TRBV30 and TRBJ1-1; 10 bases line up with TRBD1. The germline gives CDR1 GTSNPN, CDR2 SVGIG (reference sequence). Losses at the gene ends were 3 bases for V and 5 bases for J; bases not matched to a gene: 6. This CDR3 has 14 residues. CDR3 nucleotide sequence: TGTGCCTGGAGAAGGACAGGGGGAGGGACTGAAGCTTTCTTT. Amino acids: CAWRRTGGGTEAFF. Together with reference TRBV30 and TRBJ1-1, the CDR3 gives the full variable domain: SQTIHQWPATLVQPVGSPLSLECTVEGTSNPNLYWYRQAAGRGLQLLFYSVGIGQISSEVPQNLSASRPQDRQFILSSKKLLLSDSGFYLCAWRRTGGGTEAFFGQGTRLTVV.

This chain connects TRBV7-8 to TRBJ2-3; a weak D match, TRBD1 (6 bases). Per the germline V gene, CDR1 is SGHVS and CDR2 is FQNEAQ. The CDR3 has 17 residues. V was shortened by 7 bases and J by 0 bases, with 20 bases between the two germline ends. The chain's CDR3 is CASTAVWGPTSTDTQYF. The CDR3, as DNA: TGTGCCAGCACCGCGGTCTGGGGGCCAACTAGCACAGATACGCAGTATTTT.

Remarks on this clone: The sample has other DNA sequences that encode this CDR3 too. The chain combines TRBV5-6 with TRBJ1-2; TRBD1 matches 11 bases. Germline values: CDR1 SGHDT, CDR2 YYEEEE. This CDR3 comprises 14 residues. V was pared by 4 bases and J by 3 bases, with 2 bases of the junction left unmatched. As DNA, the CDR3 is TGTGCCAGCAGCCCGGGACAGGGGGACTATGGCTACACCTTC. Protein product: CASSPGQGDYGYTF.

This rearrangement joins TRBV10-3 to TRBJ1-2; no definite D call. Germline lookup yields CDR1 ENHRY and CDR2 SYGVKD. The CDR3 extends over 15 amino acids. Trimming took off 7 bases at V and 1 base at J, with 16 bases between the two ends. CDR3 loop: CAITPVLAFNYGYTF. The CDR3 region has the DNA TGTGCCATCACCCCTGTCCTGGCCTTTAACTATGGCTACACCTTC.

The gene calls are TRBV9 and TRBJ1-3, with D hard to call. This CDR3 is built from 16 residues. Per germline, CDR1 SGDLS and CDR2 YYNGEE. V lost 0 bases to trimming and J lost 2 bases, with 12 bases between them. CDR3 protein: CASSVDGVVAGNTIYF. As DNA, the CDR3 is TGTGCCAGCAGCGTAGACGGGGTGGTGGCTGGAAACACCATATATTTT.

V and J are TRBV30 and TRBJ2-7; possible D gene TRBD2, 6 bases. The CDR3 totals 12 residues. With 5 bases removed from V and 6 bases from J, the gap between germline ends came to 14 bases. The germline CDR1 and CDR2 sequences are GTSNPN and SVGIG (reference sequence). Written as DNA, the CDR3 is TGTGCCTGGCGAGTGGGGGGACGCGAGCAGTACTTC. Its translation is CAWRVGGREQYF.

V usage is TRBV28 and J usage is TRBJ2-7; 9 bases line up with TRBD1. V lost 5 bases and J lost 6; bases outside the gene matches: 8. The germline V gene has CDR1 MDHEN and CDR2 SYDVKM. The CDR3 runs 14 residues. This chain's CDR3 is CASSGTGFPPEQYF. DNA for the CDR3: TGTGCCAGCAGTGGGACAGGGTTCCCCCCCGAGCAGTACTTC.

The J gene is TRBJ2-1, the V gene TRBV10-3; 12 bases line up with TRBD2. This CDR3 is 16 amino acids long. The V and J ends lost 3 bases and 6 bases, in that order; junction bases with no gene match: 6. Germline V gene sequence: CDR1 ENHRY, CDR2 SYGVKD. The CDR3 nucleotides read TGTGCCATCAGTGAATTCCTAGCGGGAGGGATCAATGAGCAGTTCTTC. It is translated as CAISEFLAGGINEQFF.

The rearrangement links TRBV7-3 to TRBJ2-5; D ambiguous. CDR3 size: 13 residues. Germline assignment: CDR1 SGHTA and CDR2 FQGTGA. Deletions cut 1 base from V and 5 bases from J, with 8 bases between. The CDR3 sequence: CASSLIRSETQYF. The CDR3 DNA reads as TGTGCCAGCAGCTTAATTCGAAGCGAGACCCAGTACTTC.

The CDR3 DNA reads TGTGCCAGCAGCGAAACCGGGACTAGGGGCACAGATACGCAGTATTTT. Protein product: CASSETGTRGTDTQYF. V gene TRBV2 combines with J gene TRBJ2-3; 8 positions match TRBD2. The CDR3 extends over 16 amino acids. V trimming: 6 bases; J trimming: 1 base; junction bases outside the gene matches: 9. Germline-derived CDR1 and CDR2 are SNHLY and FYNNEI.

This chain joins TRBV19 and TRBJ2-4; 7 bases match TRBD1. The CDR3 runs 17 residues. CDR1 and CDR2 from the germline V gene are LNHDA and SQIVND (reference sequence). Trimming removed 2 bases from V and 9 bases from J; junction bases left unmatched: 16. DNA for the CDR3: TGTGCCAGTAGTATACCCCCCGGACAGGTCGGAATTAGCATTCAGTACTTC. It encodes CASSIPPGQVGISIQYF. The complete variable domain, with remaining parts taken from reference TRBV19 and TRBJ2-4, reads DGGITQSPKYLFRKEGQNVTLSCEQNLNHDAMYWYRQDPGQGLRLIYYSQIVNDFQKGDIAEGYSVSREKKESFPLTVTSAQKNPTAFYLCASSIPPGQVGISIQYFGAGTRLSVL.

The rearrangement links TRBV2 to TRBJ2-7; 7 nucleotides align to TRBD1. CDR1 SNHLY and CDR2 FYNNEI come from the germline V gene. The CDR3 has 14 amino acids. V lost 7 bases, J lost 2 bases, and 8 bases stayed unmatched. CDR3 amino acids: CASNPNRGPYEQYF. DNA of the CDR3: TGTGCCAGCAACCCGAACAGGGGACCCTACGAGCAGTACTTC.

The J gene is TRBJ2-7, the V gene TRBV5-1; 7 bases are shared with TRBD1. Looked up from germline, CDR1 is SGHRS and CDR2 is YFSETQ. Trimming took 3 bases from V and 9 from J; bases not matched to a gene: 6. CDR3 length: 12 residues. CDR3 protein: CASSSGQDVQYF. CDR3 in DNA: TGCGCCAGCAGCTCCGGACAGGACGTGCAGTACTTC.

This clone was recorded once. The chain uses TRBV15 and TRBJ1-4; TRBD1 might be the D (6 bases). The V gene lost 5 bases and the J gene lost 3 bases, with 16 bases spanning the gap. The CDR3 is 16 amino acids. Germline V lookup: CDR1 LNHNV, CDR2 YYDKDF (reference sequence). CDR3 nucleotide sequence: TGTGCCACCAGCGGATTAACAGGGTTAGCTAATGAAAAACTGTTTTTT. Protein: CATSGLTGLANEKLFF.

This rearrangement joins TRBV4-1 to TRBJ1-5; TRBD1 might be the D (5 bases). CDR3 length: 17 amino acids. V lost 0 bases to trimming and J lost 7 bases, with 19 bases between them. Germline V lookup: CDR1 MGHRA, CDR2 YSYEKL. CDR3 nucleotide sequence: TGCGCCAGCAGCCAAGACGAAGGAGGGGCCCCCCGGCAGCCCCAGCATTTT. It codes for CASSQDEGGAPRQPQHF.

The chain uses TRBV9 and TRBJ1-2; D remains ambiguous. Trimming pared 3 bases from V and 3 bases from J, leaving 15 bases between. Germline loops: CDR1 SGDLS, CDR2 YYNGEE. The CDR3 sequence is 15 residues long. CDR3 sequence reads: CASSAGYTVDYGYTF. The DNA for the CDR3 is TGTGCCAGCAGCGCGGGGTACACGGTTGACTATGGCTACACCTTC. The full variable domain, rest sourced from reference TRBV9 and TRBJ1-2, is DSGVTQTPKHLITATGQRVTLRCSPRSGDLSVYWYQQSLDQGLQFLIQYYNGEERAKGNILERFSAQQFPDLHSELNLSSLELGDSALYFCASSAGYTVDYGYTFGSGTRLTVV.

This chain uses TRBV7-7 with TRBJ2-3; 12 positions match TRBD2. This CDR3 is 18 amino acids long. V dropped 1 base and J dropped 7; count of bases not matched to a gene: 12. Germline V gene lookup returns CDR1 SSHAT and CDR2 FNYEAQ (reference sequence). CDR3 in DNA: TGTGCCAGCAGCTTAGGCCCCCTAGCGGGAGGGGCACAACATACGCAGTATTTT. This sequence encodes CASSLGPLAGGAQHTQYF.